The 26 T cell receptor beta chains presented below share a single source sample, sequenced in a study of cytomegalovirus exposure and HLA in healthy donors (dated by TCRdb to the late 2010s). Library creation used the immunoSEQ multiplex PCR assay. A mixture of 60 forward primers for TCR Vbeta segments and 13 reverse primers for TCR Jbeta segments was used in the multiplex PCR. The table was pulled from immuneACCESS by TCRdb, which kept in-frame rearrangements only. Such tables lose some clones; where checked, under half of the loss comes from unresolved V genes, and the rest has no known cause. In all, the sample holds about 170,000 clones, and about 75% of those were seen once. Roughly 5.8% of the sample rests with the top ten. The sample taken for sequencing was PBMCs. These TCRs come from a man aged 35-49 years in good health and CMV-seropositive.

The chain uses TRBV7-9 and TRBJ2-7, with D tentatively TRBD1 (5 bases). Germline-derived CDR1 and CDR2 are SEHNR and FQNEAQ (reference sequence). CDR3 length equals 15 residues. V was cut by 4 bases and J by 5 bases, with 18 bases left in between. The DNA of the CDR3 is TGTGCCAGCAGCTCAAACCAACAGGTCTTGAACGAGCAGTACTTC. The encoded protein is CASSSNQQVLNEQYF.

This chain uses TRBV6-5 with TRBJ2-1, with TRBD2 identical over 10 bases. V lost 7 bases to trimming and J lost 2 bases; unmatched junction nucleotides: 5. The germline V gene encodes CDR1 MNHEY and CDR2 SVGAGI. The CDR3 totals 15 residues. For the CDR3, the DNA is TGTGCCAGCATCCCTAGCGGGAGTCCCTACAATGAGCAGTTCTTC. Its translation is CASIPSGSPYNEQFF.

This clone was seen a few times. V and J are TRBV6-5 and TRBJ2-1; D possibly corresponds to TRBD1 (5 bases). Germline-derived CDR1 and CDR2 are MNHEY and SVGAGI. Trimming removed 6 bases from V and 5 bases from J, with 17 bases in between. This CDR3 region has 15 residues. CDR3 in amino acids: CASRGLGAGHNEQFF. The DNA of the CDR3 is TGTGCCAGCAGGGGGCTAGGGGCCGGGCACAATGAGCAGTTCTTC.

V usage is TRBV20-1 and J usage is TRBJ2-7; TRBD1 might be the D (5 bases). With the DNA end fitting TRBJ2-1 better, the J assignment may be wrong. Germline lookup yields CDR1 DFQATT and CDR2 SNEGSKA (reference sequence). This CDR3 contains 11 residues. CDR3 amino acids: CSARDQGEQFF. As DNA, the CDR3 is TGCAGTGCTAGAGATCAGGGTGAGCAGTTCTTC.

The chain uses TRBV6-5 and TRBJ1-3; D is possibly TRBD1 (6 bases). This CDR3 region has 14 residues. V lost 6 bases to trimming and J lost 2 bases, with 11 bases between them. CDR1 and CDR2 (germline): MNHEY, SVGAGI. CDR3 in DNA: TGTGCCAGCAGGACAGGCCCCACTGGAAACACCATATATTTT. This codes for CASRTGPTGNTIYF.

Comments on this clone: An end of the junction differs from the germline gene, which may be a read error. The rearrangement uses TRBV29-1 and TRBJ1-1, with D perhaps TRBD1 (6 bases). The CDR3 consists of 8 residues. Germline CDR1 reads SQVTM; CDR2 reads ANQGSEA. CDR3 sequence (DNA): TGCAGCGGAGGGGGACCCTGGTTT. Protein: CSGGGPWF.

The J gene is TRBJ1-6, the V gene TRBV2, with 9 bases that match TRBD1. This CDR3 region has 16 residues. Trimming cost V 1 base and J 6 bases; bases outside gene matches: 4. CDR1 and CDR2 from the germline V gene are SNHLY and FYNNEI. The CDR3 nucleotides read TGTGCCAGCAGTGAAGAGACAGGGGGACTTAATTCACCCCTCCACTTT. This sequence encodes CASSEETGGLNSPLHF.

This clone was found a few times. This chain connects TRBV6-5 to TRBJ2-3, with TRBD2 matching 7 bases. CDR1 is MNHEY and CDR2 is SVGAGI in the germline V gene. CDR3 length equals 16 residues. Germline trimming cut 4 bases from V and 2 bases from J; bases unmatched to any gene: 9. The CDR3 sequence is CASSSPPSGLTDTQYF. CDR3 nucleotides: TGTGCCAGCAGTTCCCCGCCTAGCGGACTCACAGATACGCAGTATTTT.

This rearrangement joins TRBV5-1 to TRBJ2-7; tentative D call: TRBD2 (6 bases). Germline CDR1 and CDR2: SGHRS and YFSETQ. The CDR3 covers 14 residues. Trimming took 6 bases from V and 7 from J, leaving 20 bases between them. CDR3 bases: TGCGCCAGCAAGAGTGGGACGGGAGCGGAAGAGCAGTACTTC. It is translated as CASKSGTGAEEQYF.

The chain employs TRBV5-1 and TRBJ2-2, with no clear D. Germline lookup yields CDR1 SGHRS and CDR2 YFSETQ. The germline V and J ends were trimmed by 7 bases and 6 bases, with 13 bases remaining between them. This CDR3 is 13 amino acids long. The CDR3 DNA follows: TGCGCCAGCCGCGTCGATTCTGCCGGGGAGCTGTTTTTT. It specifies CASRVDSAGELFF.

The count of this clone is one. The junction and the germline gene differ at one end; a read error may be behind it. CDR3 region: CSSSLVLTQLNSYEQYF. The CDR3 region has the DNA TGTTCCAGCAGCTTAGTACTTACACAGCTTAACTCCTACGAGCAGTACTTC. V usage is TRBV7-9 and J usage is TRBJ2-7, with D unclear. The V gene's germline CDR1 is SEHNR and CDR2 FQNEAQ (reference sequence). The CDR3 is 17 amino acids.

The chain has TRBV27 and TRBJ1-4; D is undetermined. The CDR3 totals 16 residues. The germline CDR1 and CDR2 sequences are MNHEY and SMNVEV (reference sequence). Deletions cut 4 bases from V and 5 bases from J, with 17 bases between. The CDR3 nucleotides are TGTGCCAGCAGTTCATCTACAGCCTCGCTAAATGAAAAACTGTTTTTT. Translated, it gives CASSSSTASLNEKLFF.

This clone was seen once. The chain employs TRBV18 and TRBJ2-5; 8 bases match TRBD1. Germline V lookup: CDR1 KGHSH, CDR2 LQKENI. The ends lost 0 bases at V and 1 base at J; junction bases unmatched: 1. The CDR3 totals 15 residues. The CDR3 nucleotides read TGTGCCAGCTCACCACCGGGACAGGCCCAAGAGACCCAGTACTTC. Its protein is CASSPPGQAQETQYF.

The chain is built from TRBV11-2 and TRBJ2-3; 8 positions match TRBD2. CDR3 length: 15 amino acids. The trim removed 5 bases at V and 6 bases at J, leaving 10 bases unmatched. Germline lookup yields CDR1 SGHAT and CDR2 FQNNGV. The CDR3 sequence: CASSPLREAGDTQYF. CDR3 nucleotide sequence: TGTGCCAGCAGCCCCCTGCGGGAGGCCGGGGATACGCAGTATTTT.

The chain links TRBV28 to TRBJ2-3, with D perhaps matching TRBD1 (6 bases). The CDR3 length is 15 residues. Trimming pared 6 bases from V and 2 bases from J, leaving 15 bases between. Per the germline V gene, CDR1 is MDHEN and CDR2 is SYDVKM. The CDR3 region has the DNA TGTGCCAGCAGCGCCTCCAGGGGCCACACAGATACGCAGTATTTT. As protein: CASSASRGHTDTQYF.

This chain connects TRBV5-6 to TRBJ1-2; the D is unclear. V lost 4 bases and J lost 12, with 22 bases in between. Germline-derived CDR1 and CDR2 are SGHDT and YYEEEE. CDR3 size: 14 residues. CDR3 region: CASSPWSWRAENTF. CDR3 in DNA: TGTGCCAGCAGCCCATGGAGTTGGAGGGCAGAGAACACCTTC.

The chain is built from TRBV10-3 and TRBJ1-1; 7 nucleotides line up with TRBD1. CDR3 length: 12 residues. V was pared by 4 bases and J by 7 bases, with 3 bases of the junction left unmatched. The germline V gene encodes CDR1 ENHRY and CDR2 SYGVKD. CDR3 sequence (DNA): TGTGCCATCAGTGGGGACAGCTTTGAAGCTTTCTTT. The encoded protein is CAISGDSFEAFF.

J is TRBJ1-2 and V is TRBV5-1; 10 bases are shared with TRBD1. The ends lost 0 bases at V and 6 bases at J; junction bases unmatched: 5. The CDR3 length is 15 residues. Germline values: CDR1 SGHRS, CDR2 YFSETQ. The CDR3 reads CASSLALGTGDGYTF. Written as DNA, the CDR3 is TGCGCCAGCAGCTTGGCCCTCGGGACAGGGGATGGCTACACCTTC. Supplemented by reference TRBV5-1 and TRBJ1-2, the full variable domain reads KAGVTQTPRYLIKTRGQQVTLSCSPISGHRSVSWYQQTPGQGLQFLFEYFSETQRNKGNFPGRFSGRQFSNSRSEMNVSTLELGDSALYLCASSLALGTGDGYTFGSGTRLTVV.

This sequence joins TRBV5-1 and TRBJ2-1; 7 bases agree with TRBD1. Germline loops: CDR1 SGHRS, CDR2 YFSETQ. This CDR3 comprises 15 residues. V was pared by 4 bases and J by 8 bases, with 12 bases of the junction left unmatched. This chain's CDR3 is CASSNRDRGLDEQFF. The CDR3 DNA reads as TGCGCCAGCAGCAACCGGGACAGAGGTTTGGATGAGCAGTTCTTC.

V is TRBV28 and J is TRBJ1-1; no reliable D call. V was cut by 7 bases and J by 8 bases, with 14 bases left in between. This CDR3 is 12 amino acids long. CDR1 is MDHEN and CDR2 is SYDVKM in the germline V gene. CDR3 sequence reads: CASTLLGREAFF. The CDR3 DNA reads TGTGCCAGCACCTTGCTGGGGAGGGAAGCTTTCTTT.

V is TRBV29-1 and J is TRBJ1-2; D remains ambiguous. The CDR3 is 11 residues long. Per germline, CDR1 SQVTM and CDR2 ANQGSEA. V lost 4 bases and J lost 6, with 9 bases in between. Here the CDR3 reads CSVGESNGYTF. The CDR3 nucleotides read TGCAGCGTTGGAGAGAGTAATGGCTACACCTTC.

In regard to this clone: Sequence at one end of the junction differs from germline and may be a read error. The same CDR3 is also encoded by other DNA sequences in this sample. The CDR3 DNA follows: TGTGCCAGCTCACCGGGACTAGCGGGGCCCCCTCCTCTGACAGATACGCAGTACTTT. Protein: CASSPGLAGPPPLTDTQYF. J is TRBJ2-3 and V is TRBV18; 13 bases line up with TRBD2. The CDR3 has 19 residues. Germline CDR1 and CDR2: KGHSH and LQKENI. The full variable domain, its missing parts supplied by reference TRBV18 and TRBJ2-3, is NAGVMQNPRHLVRRRGQEARLRCSPMKGHSHVYWYRQLPEEGLKFMVYLQKENIIDESGMPKERFSAEFPKEGPSILRIQQVVRGDSAAYFCASSPGLAGPPPLTDTQYFGPGTRLTVL.

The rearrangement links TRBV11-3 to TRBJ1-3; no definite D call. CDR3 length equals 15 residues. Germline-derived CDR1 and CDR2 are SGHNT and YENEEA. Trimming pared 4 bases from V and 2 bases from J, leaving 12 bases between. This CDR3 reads CASSSRQVAGNTIYF. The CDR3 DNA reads TGTGCCAGCAGCTCCCGACAAGTCGCTGGAAACACCATATATTTT.

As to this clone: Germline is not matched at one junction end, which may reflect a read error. As DNA, the CDR3 is TGCGCCAGCAGCTTGGAGGTAGCTGTCTCCCACGAGCAGTACTTC. Protein: CASSLEVAVSHEQYF. The chain joins TRBV5-1 to TRBJ2-7; unclear D gene. From germline, CDR1 is SGHRS and CDR2 YFSETQ. This CDR3 region has 15 residues. The full variable domain, with the rest looked up from reference TRBV5-1 and TRBJ2-7, is KAGVTQTPRYLIKTRGQQVTLSCSPISGHRSVSWYQQTPGQGLQFLFEYFSETQRNKGNFPGRFSGRQFSNSRSEMNVSTLELGDSALYLCASSLEVAVSHEQYFGPGTRLTVT.

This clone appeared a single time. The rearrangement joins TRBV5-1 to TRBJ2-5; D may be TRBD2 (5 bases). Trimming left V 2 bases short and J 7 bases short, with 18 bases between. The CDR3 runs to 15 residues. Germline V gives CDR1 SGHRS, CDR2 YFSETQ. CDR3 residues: CASSFGQAAPGTQYF. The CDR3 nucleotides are TGCGCCAGCAGCTTCGGCCAAGCGGCCCCGGGGACCCAGTACTTC.

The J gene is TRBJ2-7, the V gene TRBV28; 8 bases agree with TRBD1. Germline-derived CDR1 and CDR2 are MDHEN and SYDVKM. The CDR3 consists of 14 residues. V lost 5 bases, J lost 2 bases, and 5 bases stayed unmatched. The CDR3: CASSQDRVTYEQYF. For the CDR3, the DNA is TGTGCCAGCAGTCAGGACAGGGTCACCTACGAGCAGTACTTC.